The TCR beta chain under discussion was sequenced for a study of technical replicates of blood from several donors. Profiled with immunoSEQ multiplex PCR; TCRdb holds only in-frame clones, not every one. The sample lists about 90,000 clones; around 94% were seen once. Germline V gene sequence: CDR1 SQVTM, CDR2 ANQGSEA. CDR3 length: 13 residues. The V end was cut by 7 bases, the J end by 5 bases, with 15 bases between. The sequence was obtained from a human donor in good health. The J gene is TRBJ2-1, the V gene TRBV29-1; possibly TRBD2 for D (5 bases). Sequenced sample: T cells isolated from PBMCs. CDR3 residues: CSACPLENNEQFF. CDR3 nucleotides: TGCAGCGCATGTCCACTAGAAAACAATGAGCAGTTCTTC.